A selection of T cell receptor beta chains follows, all from one sample in a study of T cell repertoires in cytomegalovirus infection. TCRdb passed the reads through MiXCR, listing each CDR3 protein once. This sample has about a million distinct CDR3 sequences, with 25% to 40% found just once. These TCRs are of unknown antigen specificity. Sample: cultured CD8+ T cells from PBMCs, taken from culture after CMV antigen stimulation. The source is a human donor in good health (CMV status not recorded). Some clones in this sample may be carry-over from other donors' samples. Each CDR3 is given with its conserved first and last residue. Fields, in order: J gene, clone size, CDR3 length, V gene, D gene, CDR3 protein, CDR3 DNA. The D gene is left open where the match is weak. Clone sizes are given selectively: once, few, many, or a class where the clone is expanded.

>TRBJ1-2|-|16|TRBV4-1|-
CASSQEAGATNYGYTF
TGCGCCAGCAGCCAAGAAGCAGGGGCAACTAACTATGGCTACACCTTC
>TRBJ2-6|-|17|TRBV7-8|-
CASSLGTVVGGANVLTF
TGTGCCAGCAGCTTAGGGACAGTAGTGGGTGGGGCCAACGTCCTGACTTTC
>TRBJ2-7|-|13|TRBV12-5|-
CASGYRDGYEQYF
TGTGCTAGTGGCTATCGGGACGGCTACGAGCAGTACTTC
>TRBJ1-1|few|13|TRBV5-4|-
CASIGGLNTEAFF
TGTGCCAGCATAGGGGGGCTGAACACTGAAGCTTTCTTT
>TRBJ1-5|many|14|TRBV28|TRBD1
CASSLTGTGWPQHF
TGTGCCAGCAGTTTAACCGGGACAGGGTGGCCCCAGCATTTT
>TRBJ2-5|-|12|TRBV10-3|-
CATAPPGETQYF
TGTGCCACCGCCCCCCCAGGAGAGACCCAGTACTTC
>TRBJ2-4|-|14|TRBV6-2/TRBV6-3|-
CASSLEVAKNIQYF
TGTGCCAGCAGTTTGGAAGTAGCCAAAAACATTCAGTACTTC
>TRBJ2-7|-|13|TRBV5-1|-
CASSLAIKRDRYF
TGCGCCAGCAGCTTGGCCATAAAGAGAGATCGGTACTTC
>TRBJ1-4|-|16|TRBV23-1|-
CASSRTQAATNEKLFF
TGCGCCAGCAGTCGCACACAGGCAGCAACTAATGAAAAACTGTTTTTT
>TRBJ2-1|-|14|TRBV27|-
CASSPTQGIDEQFF
TGTGCCAGCAGCCCGACTCAGGGTATCGATGAGCAGTTCTTC
>TRBJ1-1|-|12|TRBV4-1|-
CASSIGGVEAFF
TGCGCCAGCAGTATAGGGGGGGTTGAAGCTTTCTTT
>TRBJ2-1|-|12|TRBV29-1|-
CSVEDKGNEQFF
TGCAGCGTTGAAGATAAGGGAAATGAGCAGTTCTTC
>TRBJ2-3|many|16|TRBV6-6|TRBD2
CASSYPASGGTDTQYF
TGTGCCAGCAGTTACCCCGCTAGCGGGGGGACTGATACGCAGTATTTT
>TRBJ2-7|-|13|TRBV3-1|-
CASSQEKGVEQYF
TGTGCCAGCAGCCAGGAAAAGGGGGTCGAGCAGTACTTC
>TRBJ1-2|-|14|TRBV7-6|-
CASTIAVRRYGYTF
TGTGCCAGCACTATTGCGGTCCGCCGCTATGGCTACACCTTC
>TRBJ1-4|once|19|TRBV7-9|TRBD1
CASSFENPYQTGEEEKLFF
TGTGCCAGCAGCTTCGAAAACCCATATCAGACAGGGGAGGAGGAAAAACTGTTTTTT
>TRBJ2-6|few|15|TRBV7-6|TRBD2
CASSRSGGGANVLTF
TGTGCCAGCAGCAGAAGCGGGGGTGGGGCCAACGTCCTGACTTTC
>TRBJ1-1|-|14|TRBV7-9|-
CASSFRGEATEAFF
TGTGCCAGCAGCTTCCGCGGGGAAGCCACTGAAGCTTTCTTT
>TRBJ2-1|-|13|TRBV19|-
CASSIGIYNEQFF
TGTGCCAGTAGTATTGGCATTTACAATGAGCAGTTCTTC
>TRBJ2-3|few|13|TRBV7-9|-
CASSSPRGDTQYF
TGTGCCAGCAGCTCCCCCCGAGGAGATACGCAGTATTTT
>TRBJ1-1|-|13|TRBV6-6|TRBD1
CVSIPGRGTEAFF
TGTGTCAGCATCCCGGGCAGGGGGACTGAAGCTTTCTTT
>TRBJ1-5|-|18|TRBV19|-
CASSDSKDELNRRQPQHF
TGTGCCAGTAGTGATTCAAAGGACGAACTCAACCGGAGGCAGCCCCAGCATTTT
>TRBJ2-1|few|17|TRBV6-5|TRBD1
CASSYWAGGESYNEQFF
TGTGCCAGCAGTTACTGGGCAGGGGGAGAATCCTACAATGAGCAGTTCTTC
>TRBJ1-1|many|12|TRBV7-9|-
CASSSFGTEAFF
TGTGCCAGCAGCTCCTTTGGGACGGAAGCTTTCTTT
>TRBJ1-3|few|19|TRBV25-1|TRBD1
CASSELLWGQGISGNTIYF
TGTGCCAGCAGTGAACTTCTTTGGGGACAGGGGATCTCTGGAAACACCATATATTTT
>TRBJ2-7|few|14|TRBV27|TRBD1
CASSHNQGVNEQYF
TGTGCCAGCAGCCACAATCAGGGGGTCAACGAGCAGTACTTC
>TRBJ2-1|many|16|TRBV4-3|-
CASSQDSGGTYNEQFF
TGCGCCAGCAGCCAAGATTCCGGGGGTACCTACAATGAGCAGTTCTTC
>TRBJ2-1|-|19|TRBV7-9|TRBD2
CASSQTGTSGSSSYNEQFF
TGTGCCAGCAGCCAAACCGGGACTAGCGGGAGCAGCTCCTACAATGAGCAGTTCTTC
>TRBJ2-1|few|17|TRBV6-5|-
CASSTNSDGRRYNEQFF
TGTGCCAGCAGTACGAATTCGGACGGACGGCGATACAATGAGCAGTTCTTC
>TRBJ1-1|-|14|TRBV28|-
CASTLPSGDTEAFF
TGTGCCAGCACTCTCCCTTCAGGAGACACTGAAGCTTTCTTT
>TRBJ1-2|-|13|TRBV7-3|-
CASSFTGKDGYTF
TGTGCCAGCAGCTTCACAGGGAAGGATGGCTACACCTTC
>TRBJ2-7|many|16|TRBV7-6|-
CASSLEGGQSSYEQYF
TGTGCCAGCAGCTTAGAGGGCGGGCAAAGCTCCTACGAGCAGTACTTC
>TRBJ1-1|few|15|TRBV7-9|TRBD1
CASSPARDRDTEAFF
TGTGCCAGCAGCCCCGCCCGGGACAGGGACACTGAAGCTTTCTTT
>TRBJ2-4|-|13|TRBV19|-
CASSGTGEDIQYF
TGTGCCAGTAGTGGTACAGGGGAGGACATTCAGTACTTC
>TRBJ1-2|many|14|TRBV7-2|TRBD1
CASSLFEGASGYTF
TGTGCCAGCAGCTTATTTGAGGGGGCGAGTGGCTACACCTTC
>TRBJ1-2|-|13|TRBV7-8|-
CVSSRVVRDGYTF
TGTGTCAGCAGCCGGGTGGTCAGGGATGGCTACACCTTC
>TRBJ2-1|-|17|TRBV11-2|TRBD1
CASSLGRRGPLYNEQFF
TGTGCCAGCAGCTTAGGGCGAAGGGGGCCCCTCTACAATGAGCAGTTCTTC
>TRBJ1-4|few|15|TRBV4-1|-
CASSPPQGIGEKLFF
TGCGCCAGCAGCCCGCCACAGGGAATAGGCGAAAAACTGTTTTTT
>TRBJ2-1|-|16|TRBV11-2|-
CASSSPWRESYNEQFF
TGTGCCAGCAGCTCCCCGTGGAGGGAATCTTACAATGAGCAGTTCTTC
>TRBJ2-2|-|14|TRBV10-3|-
CAISPGSQAGELFF
TGTGCCATCAGCCCTGGGTCGCAGGCCGGGGAGCTGTTTTTT
>TRBJ2-1|-|15|TRBV5-4|TRBD2
CASSLTSSGYNEQFF
TGTGCCAGCAGCCTAACGTCTAGCGGGTACAATGAGCAGTTCTTC
>TRBJ2-4|few|15|TRBV19|-
CASSNPPLAKNIQYF
TGTGCCAGTAGCAACCCTCCCCTGGCCAAAAACATTCAGTACTTC
>TRBJ2-1|-|13|TRBV29-1|-
CSVEGGDYNEQFF
TGCAGCGTTGAAGGAGGTGATTACAATGAGCAGTTCTTC
>TRBJ1-5|-|14|TRBV2|-
CASEGGFSNQPQHF
TGTGCCAGCGAGGGGGGTTTTAGCAATCAGCCCCAGCATTTT
>TRBJ1-1|-|16|TRBV28|-
CASSPQAKGLNTEAFF
TGTGCCAGCAGTCCTCAGGCCAAGGGACTTAACACTGAAGCTTTCTTT
>TRBJ2-5|few|15|TRBV7-6|TRBD2
CASSTWTSGEETQYF
TGTGCCAGCAGCACCTGGACTAGCGGGGAGGAGACCCAGTACTTC
>TRBJ2-7|few|18|TRBV7-6|TRBD2
CASSPSGTSGGLSYEQYF
TGTGCCAGCAGCCCCTCGGGGACTAGCGGGGGACTCTCCTACGAGCAGTACTTC
>TRBJ2-1|-|15|TRBV19|TRBD1
CASSIDPGQGYEQFF
TGTGCCAGTAGTATAGACCCGGGACAGGGGTATGAGCAGTTCTTC
>TRBJ1-1|many|12|TRBV7-2|-
CASSPRAPEAFF
TGTGCCAGCAGCCCGAGGGCCCCTGAAGCTTTCTTT
>TRBJ2-7|-|15|TRBV4-1|TRBD1
CANSQVGTGGSEQYF
TGCGCCAACAGCCAAGTAGGGACAGGGGGCTCCGAGCAGTACTTC
>TRBJ2-7|-|12|TRBV7-9|-
CASSLQTYEQYF
TGTGCCAGCAGCTTACAGACATACGAGCAGTACTTC
>TRBJ2-1|-|16|TRBV12-3/TRBV12-4|TRBD2
CASSISGTSGGREQFF
TGTGCCAGCAGTATTTCCGGGACTAGCGGGGGTCGTGAGCAGTTCTTC
>TRBJ2-2|few|16|TRBV11-3|TRBD2
CASSAYSGSNTGELFF
TGTGCCAGCAGCGCATATAGCGGGTCGAACACCGGGGAGCTGTTTTTT
>TRBJ2-3|few|15|TRBV19|-
CASSRRGPPTDTQYF
TGTGCCAGTAGTAGGCGGGGGCCCCCCACAGATACGCAGTATTTT
>TRBJ2-7|-|15|TRBV2|-
CASSDPGYVTYEQYF
TGTGCCAGCAGTGACCCAGGGTATGTTACCTACGAGCAGTACTTC